This record concerns one TCR beta chain sequence. Its target is unknown. The data are from a study of post-analysis software for immune sequencing data. Study-level background: Included courses were relapsing-remitting and secondary progressive multiple sclerosis; progressive-relapsing multiple sclerosis was also included. Notes on the study in general: In patients, TRBV5-6, TRBV5-1 and TRBV20-1 belonged to five or six TRBV segments found more frequently than in controls. Those with multiple sclerosis, the patient group, showed significantly lower normalized Chao1 diversity than controls. The F measure placed samples prepared in the same batch into strongly shared clusters.

Germline CDR1 and CDR2: SQVTM and ANQGSEA. V lost 7 bases, J lost 7 bases, and 10 bases stayed unmatched. This CDR3 is 14 amino acids long. Unique molecular identifiers had been added to the TCR beta cDNA libraries. The source material, roughly 0.9 to 11 million T cells, gave rise to about 490,000 cDNA molecules. Via MiXCR, TCRdb re-called the PCR reads, giving one row per CDR3 protein. The sample contains more than 450,000 distinct CDR3 sequences, 34% of which appear only once. This chain uses TRBV29-1 with TRBJ2-1; 10 positions match TRBD1. The clonotype was recovered from a girl between 2 and 17 years old with multiple sclerosis. Sequencing used blood. The CDR3 DNA reads as TGCAGCGCAGCGGGACAGGGGAAATGGAATGAGCAGTTCTTC. It translates to CSAAGQGKWNEQFF.